This T cell receptor (beta chain) was obtained from a study of glioma-infiltrating T cells. Points from the study as a whole: Non-neoplastic patients had below-expected tissue-blood divergence, while all gliomas exceeded expectation. Only very few CDR3 sequences appeared in both tissue and blood.

V was shortened by 1 base and J by 9 bases, with 22 bases between the two germline ends. The CDR3 consists of 16 residues. Germline V gene sequence: CDR1 SGHVS, CDR2 FQNEAQ. This clonotype was counted many times. Its antigen remains unidentified. Using RNA template, CDR3s of TCR alpha and beta were amplified with iRepertoire arm-PCR. TCRdb called the multiplex PCR reads again in MiXCR, with one record for every CDR3 protein. Of tens of thousands of distinct CDR3 sequences in the sample, around 37% were seen once. The V call is TRBV7-8, the J call TRBJ2-7; D is perhaps TRBD1 or TRBD2 (5 bases each). This clonotype was sampled from a human donor with low-grade glioma or glioblastoma, undergoing nonglioma brain surgery, or in good health (not recorded which). The sequenced material came from glioma tissue, nonneoplastic brain tissue, or PBMCs (not recorded which). The CDR3 bases are TGTGCCAGCAGCTTAGGCCCCCGGGACGCCAATGGTGGGCAGTACTTC. It translates to CASSLGPRDANGGQYF.